The 20 T cell receptor beta chains reported below all come from one sample, sequenced in a study of regulatory T cells in long-lasting Graves disease. For TCR beta, libraries came from iRepertoire HTBI primers and Arm-PCR of CDR3 regions. TCRdb called the multiplex PCR reads again in MiXCR, with one record for every CDR3 protein. This table holds approximately 350,000 distinct CDR3 sequences, roughly 24% found once. The time point is: persistent/refractory GD, antithyroid drugs over 5 years with positive TRAb. After RNA was extracted from PBMCs, the TCR library was made from it. The specimen was peripheral blood mononuclear cells (PBMCs), collected when the disease was refractory, from a patient treated with antithyroid drugs. The receptor source for this set is a woman between 40 and 55 years old with Graves disease.

In its sample, this clonotype was seen many times. V and J are TRBV6-1 and TRBJ1-5; D gene uncertain. Germline V gene lookup returns CDR1 MNHNS and CDR2 SASEGT. Trimming left V 2 bases short and J 4 bases short, with 12 bases between. The CDR3 length is 15 residues. CDR3 protein: CASSERAPGNQPQHF. In DNA form, the CDR3 reads TGTGCCAGCAGTGAAAGAGCCCCTGGGAATCAGCCCCAGCATTTT.

This clonotype has only one observation. The chain has TRBV5-1 and TRBJ2-2; TRBD1 aligns across 7 bases. Germline loops: CDR1 SGHRS, CDR2 YFSETQ. V dropped 4 bases and J dropped 4; count of bases not matched to a gene: 4. This CDR3 has 14 amino acids. The CDR3: CASSTSGGTGELFF. The CDR3 nucleotides are TGCGCCAGCAGCACCTCAGGGGGCACCGGGGAGCTGTTTTTT. The full variable domain, completed using reference TRBV5-1 and TRBJ2-2, is KAGVTQTPRYLIKTRGQQVTLSCSPISGHRSVSWYQQTPGQGLQFLFEYFSETQRNKGNFPGRFSGRQFSNSRSEMNVSTLELGDSALYLCASSTSGGTGELFFGEGSRLTVL.

This clonotype was recorded many times. The chain couples TRBV28 to TRBJ2-4, with D uncertain. The CDR3 is made up of 16 amino acids. The germline V gene encodes CDR1 MDHEN and CDR2 SYDVKM. V shed 3 bases and J shed 3 bases, with 15 bases lying between them. The CDR3 DNA follows: TGTGCCAGCAGTTTGAGTTCTGGCCTGTTCAAAAACATTCAGTACTTC. It is translated as CASSLSSGLFKNIQYF.

This clonotype was detected only a few times. The chain has TRBV19 and TRBJ1-5; 9 bases fit TRBD1. Trimming removed 4 bases from V and 1 base from J; junction bases left unmatched: 11. Looked up from germline, CDR1 is LNHDA and CDR2 is SQIVND (reference sequence). The CDR3 is 18 residues long. The CDR3 DNA is TGTGCCAGTAGTACCGGGACAGGGTCGGATGGAAGCAATCAGCCCCAGCATTTT. It specifies CASSTGTGSDGSNQPQHF.

This clonotype was counted ten times or more. The CDR3: CASSLVLAPYEQYF. In nucleotides, the CDR3 is TGTGCCAGCAGTTTAGTACTAGCCCCGTACGAGCAGTACTTC. This chain joins TRBV28 and TRBJ2-7, with TRBD2 as a possible D gene (6 bases). The V end lost 2 bases, the J end lost 4 bases, and 12 bases lay between the germline ends. This CDR3 spans 14 amino acids. Germline CDR1 is MDHEN and CDR2 is SYDVKM. The whole variable domain, filled in from reference TRBV28 and TRBJ2-7, reads DVKVTQSSRYLVKRTGEKVFLECVQDMDHENMFWYRQDPGLGLRLIYFSYDVKMKEKGDIPEGYSVSREKKERFSLILESASTNQTSMYLCASSLVLAPYEQYFGPGTRLTVT.

Ten or more counts support this clonotype. The rearrangement links TRBV6-1 to TRBJ2-2; possibly TRBD1 for D (6 bases). Germline V gives CDR1 MNHNS, CDR2 SASEGT. V was clipped by 3 bases and J by 4 bases, with 15 bases between them. This CDR3 has 16 residues. The chain's CDR3 is CASSDFGGRGTGELFF. The CDR3 DNA reads TGTGCCAGCAGTGATTTTGGGGGCCGTGGCACCGGGGAGCTGTTTTTT.

This clonotype was counted ten times or more. The V call is TRBV6-1, the J call TRBJ1-2, with no clear D. Germline values: CDR1 MNHNS, CDR2 SASEGT. CDR3 length: 13 residues. V was shortened by 3 bases and J by 3 bases, with 8 bases between the two germline ends. The CDR3 DNA is TGTGCCAGCAGTGAGGCGGACCACTATGGCTACACCTTC. It specifies CASSEADHYGYTF.

Many counts were recorded for this clonotype. J is TRBJ2-2 and V is TRBV29-1; D is unclear. Germline lookup yields CDR1 SQVTM and CDR2 ANQGSEA. The CDR3 is 14 amino acids. Trimming took 4 bases from V and 1 from J, leaving 10 bases between them. This CDR3 reads CSVVLPGNTGELFF. The DNA for the CDR3 is TGCAGCGTTGTACTCCCAGGGAACACCGGGGAGCTGTTTTTT.

The rearrangement joins TRBV27 to TRBJ1-6; 7 bases line up with TRBD1. Trimming at V came to 6 bases and at J to 5 bases, leaving 4 bases not matched to a gene. CDR1 is MNHEY, CDR2 SMNVEV, per germline (reference sequence). This CDR3 region has 14 residues. DNA of the CDR3: TGTGCCAGCAGACCCGGGACAGATAATTCACCCCTCCACTTT. Translating gives CASRPGTDNSPLHF.

About this clonotype itself: A much larger clone differs from this one at a single base, so this may be a read error. This rearrangement joins TRBV12-3 or TRBV12-4 to TRBJ1-5; 8 nucleotides align to TRBD1. The CDR3 consists of 15 residues. CDR3 sequence: CAGSRGQGAGQPQHF. For the CDR3, the DNA is TGTGCCGGCAGCCGCGGACAGGGAGCGGGTCAGCCCCAGCATTTT.

This clonotype showed up just a few times. In nucleotides, the CDR3 is TGTGCCAGCAGTGAAGTGGGGGCGGACACTGAAGCTTTCTTT. This codes for CASSEVGADTEAFF. This chain joins TRBV6-1 and TRBJ1-1; perhaps TRBD1 as D (6 bases). V was shortened by 1 base and J by 3 bases, with 9 bases between the two germline ends. Germline CDR1 and CDR2: MNHNS and SASEGT. The CDR3 totals 14 residues.

The sample holds a few counts of this clonotype. The chain carries TRBV27 and TRBJ1-4; 10 bases map to TRBD1. Germline loops: CDR1 MNHEY, CDR2 SMNVEV (reference sequence). Germline trimming cut 6 bases from V and 5 bases from J; bases unmatched to any gene: 6. The CDR3 is made up of 15 amino acids. The CDR3 DNA reads as TGTGCCAGCAGACCACTGGGACAGGGGAATGAAAAACTGTTTTTT. It is translated as CASRPLGQGNEKLFF.

This clonotype was observed a handful of times. V gene TRBV7-9 combines with J gene TRBJ1-1, with 10 positions matching TRBD1. The trim removed 5 bases at V and 6 bases at J, leaving 6 bases unmatched. Germline V gene lookup returns CDR1 SEHNR and CDR2 FQNEAQ (reference sequence). This CDR3 is 14 amino acids long. CDR3: CASSARDRGAEAFF. The CDR3 bases are TGTGCCAGCAGCGCCCGGGACAGGGGCGCTGAAGCTTTCTTT.

The chain carries TRBV20-1 and TRBJ1-1; a weak D match, TRBD1 (5 bases). V dropped 2 bases and J dropped 2 bases, with 12 bases sitting between them. Germline values: CDR1 DFQATT, CDR2 SNEGSKA (reference sequence). CDR3 length: 14 amino acids. CDR3 sequence reads: CSARPNRINTEAFF. CDR3 sequence (DNA): TGCAGTGCTAGACCAAACAGGATTAACACTGAAGCTTTCTTT.

This clonotype was counted many times. The gene calls are TRBV15 and TRBJ2-7, with a possible D match to TRBD2 (5 bases). The V gene's germline CDR1 is LNHNV and CDR2 YYDKDF (reference sequence). The V end was cut by 2 bases, the J end by 1 base, with 12 bases between. The CDR3 loop spans 15 amino acids. CDR3: CATSRSREKSYEQYF. CDR3 DNA: TGTGCCACCAGCAGATCAAGGGAGAAGTCCTACGAGCAGTACTTC.

Worth noting for this clonotype: The DNA is omitted, as the CDR3 cannot be located on it reliably, and the CDR3 follows TCRdb's listing. The rearrangement links TRBV12-3 or TRBV12-4 to TRBJ1-6; TRBD1 is the table's D call, not checked against the DNA. The CDR3 is 15 amino acids in total, end residues counted. CDR3 residues: CASSFSGQGFSPLHF.

On this clonotype itself: At one of its ends the junction is not consistent with the germline gene, which may arise from a read error. V gene TRBV11-2 combines with J gene TRBJ2-7; 8 bases align to TRBD1. The CDR3 extends over 18 amino acids. Germline V gene sequence: CDR1 SGHAT, CDR2 FQNNGV. CDR3 DNA: TGTGCCAGCAGCTTAGATGGGCATGGTGGACAGGGTTTCTACGAGCAGTGCTTC. Amino acids: CASSLDGHGGQGFYEQCF.

As to this clonotype: One base away lies a much larger clone, so this may be a sequencing read error. The chain joins TRBV28 to TRBJ2-2; possibly TRBD1 for D (5 bases). Germline-derived CDR1 and CDR2 are MDHEN and SYDVKM. The CDR3 sequence is 14 residues long. CDR3 bases: TGTGCCAGCAGTTCAGGGTCAAACACCAGGGAGCTGTTTTTT. Translation: CASSSGSNTRELFF.

This clonotype was seen repeatedly, ten times or more. The chain joins TRBV11-3 to TRBJ1-1; D not resolved. Germline CDR1 SGHNT, CDR2 YENEEA. The CDR3 length is 13 residues. Between the trimmed V and J ends, which lost 2 bases and 3 bases, there was a span of 7 bases. CDR3: CASSLNVYTEAFF. DNA for the CDR3: TGTGCCAGCAGCTTAAACGTGTACACTGAAGCTTTCTTT.

The table lists this clonotype with many counts. This chain uses TRBV28 with TRBJ1-4; no clear D. The V end lost 2 bases, the J end lost 11 bases, and 12 bases lay between the germline ends. Germline CDR1 MDHEN, CDR2 SYDVKM. This CDR3 is 13 amino acids long. CDR3 bases: TGTGCCAGCAGTTTACAGGTGGATGGGAAACTGTTTTTT. Protein product: CASSLQVDGKLFF.